This T cell receptor (beta chain) was retrieved from a study of CD8+CD57+ T cells in acquired aplastic anemia. Patients included in sequencing had previously demonstrated CD8+CD57+ cell expansion by flow cytometry. Genomic DNA acted as the template from which TCR beta VDJ combination and CDR3 sequence profiling were carried out. TCRdb independently ran MiXCR on the reads; one entry per CDR3 protein. The sample lists over 150,000 distinct CDR3 sequences, over 50% occurring once. V dropped 4 bases and J dropped 4 bases, with 14 bases sitting between them. Germline CDR1 LGHNA, CDR2 YNFKEQ. CDR3 size: 15 residues.

The chain is built from TRBV4-2 and TRBJ2-1; D not certain. The origin of this receptor is a human donor with aplastic anemia. Material for sequencing was sorted CD4+, CD8+, or CD8+CD57+ T cells (not recorded which) from PBMCs. CDR3 sequence: CASSPANWEYNEQFF. CDR3 DNA: TGTGCCAGCAGCCCAGCTAATTGGGAATACAATGAGCAGTTCTTC.